The 30 T cell receptor beta chains below were found in one sample sequenced in a study of molecular identifiers for immune sequencing clone quantification. TCRdb recomputed calls from the PCR reads with MiXCR, one row per CDR3 protein. In the table there are more than 550,000 distinct CDR3 sequences, 25% of which are singletons. Sequenced input: naive CD8+ T cells from blood, with Jurkat cell RNA spiked in. The subset here: FACS-sorted CD8+CD4-CCR7+CD45RA+ naive T cells. These receptors all stem from a human donor in good health. Some libraries in this study had Jurkat cell RNA spiked in.

In this sample, this clonotype turned up a few times. V and J are TRBV7-9 and TRBJ2-1; D possibly corresponds to TRBD2 (6 bases). CDR1 and CDR2 from the germline V gene are SEHNR and FQNEAQ (reference sequence). The V end was cut by 2 bases, the J end by 8 bases, with 13 bases between. The CDR3 length is 14 residues. The CDR3 DNA reads as TGTGCCAGCAGCTTATCGGGCGGGGTGGATGAGCAGTTCTTC. Amino acids: CASSLSGGVDEQFF.

The gene calls are TRBV13 and TRBJ2-3; D may match TRBD1 or TRBD2 (5 bases each). CDR1 and CDR2 (germline): PRHDT, FYEKMQ (reference sequence). Trimming pared 0 bases from V and 10 bases from J, leaving 17 bases between. This CDR3 contains 15 residues. CDR3 nucleotides: TGTGCCAGCAGCTTAGGATACCGGGGCACCGCTCCGCAGTATTTT. This sequence encodes CASSLGYRGTAPQYF.

Concerning this clonotype: This clone may be a read error of a much larger clone one base away. The chain combines TRBV28 with TRBJ1-1, with D uncertain. This CDR3 contains 14 residues. Germline CDR1 MDHEN, CDR2 SYDVKM. CDR3 in DNA: TGTGCCAGCAGTTTCGTGGAGATGAACACTGCAGCTTTCTTT. This gives the protein CASSFVEMNTAAFF.

This clonotype showed up many times. V usage is TRBV20-1 and J usage is TRBJ2-3; possible D gene TRBD2, 6 bases. Germline CDR1 and CDR2: DFQATT and SNEGSKA (reference sequence). The CDR3 is 13 amino acids. V was trimmed by 6 bases and J by 3 bases, leaving 13 bases between them. The CDR3 nucleotides are TGCAGTGCCGGATTAGGAGGGACAGATACGCAGTATTTT. The encoded protein is CSAGLGGTDTQYF.

The chain carries TRBV3-1 and TRBJ2-7; D may correspond to TRBD1 or TRBD2 (5 bases each). Trimming cost V 5 bases and J 3 bases, with 14 bases left between them. The germline gives CDR1 LGHDT, CDR2 YNNKEL (reference sequence). The CDR3 spans 14 residues. CDR3 nucleotides: TGTGCCAGCAGCGAATTCGGGACGTTCTACGAGCAGTACTTC. Protein: CASSEFGTFYEQYF.

Worth noting for this clonotype: Since a much larger clone is just one base distant, this may be a read error. The chain couples TRBV18 to TRBJ2-3, with a weak D call TRBD1 (5 bases). Deletions cut 0 bases from V and 8 bases from J, with 15 bases between. The CDR3 totals 15 residues. Germline CDR1 KGHSH, CDR2 LQKENI. CDR3 sequence reads: CASSPPDIVGSTQYF. The CDR3 DNA reads TGTGCCAGCTCACCACCGGACATTGTCGGAAGTACGCAGTATTTT. Full variable domain (missing parts from reference TRBV18 and TRBJ2-3): NAGVMQNPRHLVRRRGQEARLRCSPMKGHSHVYWYRQLPEEGLKFMVYLQKENIIDESGMPKERFSAEFPKEGPSILRIQQVVRGDSAAYFCASSPPDIVGSTQYFGPGTRLTVL.

This clonotype was detected ten times or more. The gene calls are TRBV25-1 and TRBJ2-6; TRBD1 agrees at 8 bases. With V trimmed by 4 bases and J by 1 base, 18 bases remained unmatched. Germline loops: CDR1 MGHDK, CDR2 SYGVNS. The CDR3 length is 21 residues. This CDR3 is CASSGYGGQVNHLSGANVLTF. The CDR3 nucleotides are TGTGCCAGCAGTGGCTATGGGGGACAGGTCAACCATTTATCTGGGGCCAACGTCCTGACTTTC.

A few counts support this clonotype. The V call is TRBV12-3 or TRBV12-4, the J call TRBJ1-1; D ambiguous. The CDR3 is made up of 13 amino acids. V was trimmed by 6 bases and J by 1 base, leaving 9 bases between them. CDR3 nucleotides: TGTGCCAGCAGAGTTTCGGGGAACACTGAAGCTTTCTTT. Its protein product is CASRVSGNTEAFF.

This clonotype was seen only a few times. The gene calls are TRBV30 and TRBJ1-6, with 10 bases lining up with TRBD1. The CDR3 has 12 amino acids. Germline lookup yields CDR1 GTSNPN and CDR2 SVGIG (reference sequence). With 4 bases clipped from V and 11 bases from J, the junction kept 2 bases outside the gene matches. The chain's CDR3 is CAWKGQGTPLHF. The CDR3 DNA reads as TGTGCCTGGAAGGGACAGGGGACACCCCTCCACTTT.

Regarding this clonotype: A junction end diverges from the germline sequence, so it may reflect a read error. This chain's CDR3 is CASSPFEGMNTEASF. The CDR3 DNA sequence: TGTGCCAGCAGCCCCTTTGAGGGAATGAACACTGAAGCTTCCTTT. The chain is built from TRBV13 and TRBJ1-1; D uncertain. CDR3 length: 15 amino acids. CDR1 and CDR2 from the germline V gene are PRHDT and FYEKMQ (reference sequence).

Worth noting for this clonotype: The germline gene is not matched at one end of the junction; a read error may be the cause. The chain recombines TRBV14 with TRBJ2-5; TRBD1 aligns across 7 bases. CDR3 length equals 14 residues. From germline, CDR1 is SGHDN and CDR2 FVKESK. Written as DNA, the CDR3 is TGTGCCAGCAGCCATAAGGGGGCTTGGGAGACCCAGCACTTC. Encoded protein: CASSHKGAWETQHF.

This clonotype was seen ten or more times. The chain's CDR3 is CSVEAAGVEQFF. The CDR3 nucleotides are TGCAGCGTTGAAGCGGCGGGGGTTGAGCAGTTCTTC. This rearrangement joins TRBV29-1 to TRBJ2-1; 7 positions agree with TRBD2. J was trimmed by 9 bases and V by 1 base; bases with no gene match: 3. This CDR3 has 12 amino acids. Germline lookup yields CDR1 SQVTM and CDR2 ANQGSEA.

This clonotype was picked up many times. The gene calls are TRBV30 and TRBJ2-1, with 7 bases matching TRBD2. CDR1 and CDR2 from the germline V gene are GTSNPN and SVGIG (reference sequence). J was trimmed by 9 bases and V by 0 bases; bases with no gene match: 11. CDR3 length: 15 residues. The CDR3 DNA sequence: TGTGCCTGGAGTGTACTCAGGGACTATCCGCCTGAGCAGTTCTTC. Translation: CAWSVLRDYPPEQFF.

This clonotype was seen more than once but under ten times. The genes are TRBV28 and TRBJ2-7; 7 bases align to TRBD2. Germline V gene data show CDR1 as MDHEN and CDR2 as SYDVKM. The CDR3 covers 18 residues. Unmatched junction bases numbered 16, after V lost 5 bases and J lost 0 bases. In DNA, the CDR3 is TGTGCCAGCAGTACGGAACTCCCGACTAGCAGATCCTCCTACGAGCAGTACTTC. As protein: CASSTELPTSRSSYEQYF.

With respect to this clonotype: A junction boundary mismatches the germline segment, possibly from a read error. The J gene is TRBJ1-1, the V gene TRBV19, with D uncertain. Germline CDR1 and CDR2: LNHDA and SQIVND (reference sequence). CDR3 size: 15 residues. The CDR3 protein is CASSISIRPQPEVFF. The CDR3 DNA reads TGTGCCAGTAGTATTAGTATCAGGCCTCAGCCTGAAGTTTTCTTT.

This clonotype was seen at least ten times. CDR3 amino acids: CASSPGTLEAFF. The CDR3 nucleotides are TGTGCCAGCAGCCCAGGCACTTTAGAAGCTTTCTTT. The chain carries TRBV7-9 and TRBJ1-1; D remains unclear. Trimming removed 5 bases from V and 8 bases from J, with 12 bases in between. This CDR3 is 12 amino acids long. Looked up from germline, CDR1 is SEHNR and CDR2 is FQNEAQ (reference sequence).

V is TRBV29-1 and J is TRBJ1-3; D not certain. CDR1 and CDR2 (germline): SQVTM, ANQGSEA. V dropped 0 bases and J dropped 4 bases, with 22 bases sitting between them. This CDR3 comprises 18 residues. Written as DNA, the CDR3 is TGCAGCGTTGAAGATTTCGCGGTCGAGGGCGGCATAGGAAACACCATATATTTT. As protein: CSVEDFAVEGGIGNTIYF. The full variable domain, in which reference TRBV29-1 and TRBJ1-3 provide the parts outside the CDR3, is SAVISQKPSRDICQRGTSLTIQCQVDSQVTMMFWYRQQPGQSLTLIATANQGSEATYESGFVIDKFPISRPNLTFSTLTVSNMSPEDSSIYLCSVEDFAVEGGIGNTIYFGEGSWLTVV.

This clonotype was counted at least ten times. The J gene is TRBJ2-7, the V gene TRBV7-6; D possibly uses TRBD1 or TRBD2 (6 bases each). Trimming shortened V by 7 bases and J by 6 bases, and 13 bases separated the two germline ends. This CDR3 is 12 amino acids long. The V gene's germline CDR1 is SGHVS and CDR2 FNYEAQ. The DNA of the CDR3 is TGTGCCAGCACCCTCGGAGGGGGCGAGCAGTACTTC. Translation gives CASTLGGGEQYF.

This clonotype has at least ten counts. The rearrangement joins TRBV5-5 to TRBJ1-4; D gene ambiguous. The CDR3 extends over 14 amino acids. The V and J ends lost 0 bases and 3 bases respectively, with 6 bases between them. Per the germline V gene, CDR1 is SGHKS and CDR2 is YYEKEE (reference sequence). CDR3 in DNA: TGTGCCAGCAGCTTGGGGACGGCTAATGAAAAACTGTTTTTT. Encoded protein: CASSLGTANEKLFF.

This clonotype was counted a few times. V and J are TRBV7-9 and TRBJ1-4, with TRBD1 as a possible D gene (6 bases). There are 15 residues in the CDR3. Germline CDR1 reads SEHNR; CDR2 reads FQNEAQ (reference sequence). The germline V and J ends were trimmed by 4 bases and 1 base, with 10 bases remaining between them. The CDR3 reads CASSSKGGTNEKLFF. CDR3 coding DNA: TGTGCCAGCAGCTCCAAGGGGGGAACTAATGAAAAACTGTTTTTT.

There are many counts of this clonotype. The J gene is TRBJ2-3, the V gene TRBV30; possibly TRBD2 for D (6 bases). The CDR3 covers 14 residues. Germline lookup yields CDR1 GTSNPN and CDR2 SVGIG (reference sequence). V was clipped by 1 base and J by 5 bases, with 13 bases between them. CDR3 loop: CAWSAGAGIDTQYF. The CDR3 nucleotides are TGTGCCTGGAGTGCTGGCGCGGGAATAGATACGCAGTATTTT.

The V and J genes are TRBV6-1 and TRBJ2-7; perhaps TRBD1 as D (6 bases). Per germline, CDR1 MNHNS and CDR2 SASEGT. The V end was cut by 3 bases, the J end by 3 bases, with 15 bases between. The CDR3 loop spans 15 amino acids. The CDR3 sequence is CASSDWDITSYEQYF. The CDR3 nucleotides read TGTGCCAGCAGTGATTGGGACATCACAAGCTACGAGCAGTACTTC.

The J gene is TRBJ1-5, the V gene TRBV20-1; 7 nucleotides match TRBD1. This CDR3 comprises 17 residues. V gave up 2 bases and J gave up 0 bases; unmatched junction bases: 10. Germline lookup yields CDR1 DFQATT and CDR2 SNEGSKA (reference sequence). The CDR3 reads CSARNPRDSYSNQPQHF. The CDR3 DNA reads as TGCAGTGCTAGAAACCCCCGGGACAGTTATAGCAATCAGCCCCAGCATTTT.

This clonotype was detected many times. The chain has TRBV7-9 and TRBJ1-4, with D perhaps TRBD1 (5 bases). CDR3 size: 15 residues. The germline V gene has CDR1 SEHNR and CDR2 FQNEAQ (reference sequence). The V gene lost 5 bases and the J gene lost 4 bases, with 14 bases spanning the gap. The CDR3 DNA sequence: TGTGCCAGCAGCCCTATGACGGGACGTAATGAAAAACTGTTTTTT. Translated: CASSPMTGRNEKLFF.

This chain links TRBV4-3 with TRBJ2-1, with D unresolved. The V gene's germline CDR1 is LGHNA and CDR2 YSLEER. The CDR3 covers 14 residues. The ends were cut back, 0 bases at V and 7 bases at J, with 10 bases in the middle. The CDR3 sequence is CASSQDFVGNEQFF. CDR3 sequence (DNA): TGCGCCAGCAGCCAAGATTTCGTGGGGAATGAGCAGTTCTTC.

The chain recombines TRBV4-3 with TRBJ1-3, with 9 bases aligning to TRBD1. Germline loops: CDR1 LGHNA, CDR2 YSLEER. V lost 3 bases to trimming and J lost 2 bases; unmatched junction nucleotides: 2. This CDR3 is 15 amino acids long. The CDR3 protein is CASSQDRGAGNTIYF. The CDR3 region has the DNA TGCGCCAGCAGCCAGGACAGGGGTGCTGGAAACACCATATATTTT.

This clonotype was observed a handful of times. This may stem from a read error, because a much larger clone lies one nucleotide away. A read error is likely, as this CDR3 ends without the conserved phenylalanine or tryptophan. The chain recombines TRBV4-3 with TRBJ2-7; no clear D gene. The CDR3 totals 16 residues. Germline-derived CDR1 and CDR2 are LGHNA and YSLEER. Between the trimmed V and J ends, which lost 0 bases and 7 bases, there was a span of 19 bases. The CDR3 coding sequence is TGCGCCAGCAGCCAAGATGTGGCTTCCAGCTATGGGGAGCAGTACTCC. Its protein is CASSQDVASSYGEQYS.

This clonotype was counted many times. The V gene is TRBV27, the J gene TRBJ1-5, with unresolved D. This CDR3 comprises 14 residues. Trimming removed 3 bases from V and 3 bases from J, with 9 bases in between. Germline CDR1 is MNHEY and CDR2 is SMNVEV (reference sequence). The CDR3 nucleotides are TGTGCCAGCAGTTTGGTCGGAAACAATCAGCCCCAGCATTTT. Translation gives CASSLVGNNQPQHF.

To note about this clonotype: The junction shows a germline mismatch at one end, possibly a read error. The chain carries TRBV7-9 and TRBJ1-1, with D tentatively TRBD1 (6 bases). Germline CDR1 SEHNR, CDR2 FQNEAQ (reference sequence). This CDR3 is 14 amino acids long. The CDR3 DNA reads TGTGCCAGCCTACTGGACAGAATGAACACTGAAGCTTCCTTT. Residues: CASLLDRMNTEASF. The full variable domain, in which reference TRBV7-9 and TRBJ1-1 provide the parts outside the CDR3, is DTGVSQNPRHKITKRGQNVTFRCDPISEHNRLYWYRQTLGQGPEFLTYFQNEAQLEKSRLLSDRFSAERPKGSFSTLEIQRTEQGDSAMYLCASLLDRMNTEASFGQGTRLTVV.

Regarding this clonotype: This CDR3 is missing its conserved last phenylalanine or tryptophan, likely due to a read error. The V and J genes are TRBV27 and TRBJ2-4; D might be TRBD1 (5 bases). Germline loops: CDR1 MNHEY, CDR2 SMNVEV (reference sequence). Trimming took 4 bases from V and 1 from J, leaving 11 bases between them. This CDR3 is 15 amino acids long. Here the CDR3 reads CASSSRVLAKNIQYL. The CDR3 DNA sequence: TGTGCCAGCAGTTCCAGGGTTTTGGCCAAAAACATTCAGTACCTC.